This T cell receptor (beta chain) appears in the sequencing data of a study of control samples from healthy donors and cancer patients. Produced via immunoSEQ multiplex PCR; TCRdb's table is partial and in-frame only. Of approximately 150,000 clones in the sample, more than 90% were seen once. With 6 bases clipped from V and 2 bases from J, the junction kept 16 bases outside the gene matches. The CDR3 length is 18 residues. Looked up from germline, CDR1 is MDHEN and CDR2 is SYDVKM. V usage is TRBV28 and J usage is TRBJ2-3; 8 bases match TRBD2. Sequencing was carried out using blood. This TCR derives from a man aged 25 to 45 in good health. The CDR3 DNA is TGTGCCAGCAGCCCTGGGAGCGGGGGTAGAAAAAACACAGATACGCAGTATTTT. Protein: CASSPGSGGRKNTDTQYF.